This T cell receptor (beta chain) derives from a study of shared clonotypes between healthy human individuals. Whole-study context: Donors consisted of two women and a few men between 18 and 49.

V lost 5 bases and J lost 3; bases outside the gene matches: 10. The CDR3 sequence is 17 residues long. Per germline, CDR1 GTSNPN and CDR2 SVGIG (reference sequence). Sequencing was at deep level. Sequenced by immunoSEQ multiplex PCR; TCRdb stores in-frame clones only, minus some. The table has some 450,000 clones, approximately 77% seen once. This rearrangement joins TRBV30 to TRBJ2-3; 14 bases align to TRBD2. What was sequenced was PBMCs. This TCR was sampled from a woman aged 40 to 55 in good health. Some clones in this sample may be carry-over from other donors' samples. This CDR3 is CAWARGLAGGQTDTQYF. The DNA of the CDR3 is TGTGCCTGGGCAAGAGGACTAGCGGGAGGTCAAACAGATACGCAGTATTTT. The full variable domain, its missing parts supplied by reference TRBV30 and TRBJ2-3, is SQTIHQWPATLVQPVGSPLSLECTVEGTSNPNLYWYRQAAGRGLQLLFYSVGIGQISSEVPQNLSASRPQDRQFILSSKKLLLSDSGFYLCAWARGLAGGQTDTQYFGPGTRLTVL.